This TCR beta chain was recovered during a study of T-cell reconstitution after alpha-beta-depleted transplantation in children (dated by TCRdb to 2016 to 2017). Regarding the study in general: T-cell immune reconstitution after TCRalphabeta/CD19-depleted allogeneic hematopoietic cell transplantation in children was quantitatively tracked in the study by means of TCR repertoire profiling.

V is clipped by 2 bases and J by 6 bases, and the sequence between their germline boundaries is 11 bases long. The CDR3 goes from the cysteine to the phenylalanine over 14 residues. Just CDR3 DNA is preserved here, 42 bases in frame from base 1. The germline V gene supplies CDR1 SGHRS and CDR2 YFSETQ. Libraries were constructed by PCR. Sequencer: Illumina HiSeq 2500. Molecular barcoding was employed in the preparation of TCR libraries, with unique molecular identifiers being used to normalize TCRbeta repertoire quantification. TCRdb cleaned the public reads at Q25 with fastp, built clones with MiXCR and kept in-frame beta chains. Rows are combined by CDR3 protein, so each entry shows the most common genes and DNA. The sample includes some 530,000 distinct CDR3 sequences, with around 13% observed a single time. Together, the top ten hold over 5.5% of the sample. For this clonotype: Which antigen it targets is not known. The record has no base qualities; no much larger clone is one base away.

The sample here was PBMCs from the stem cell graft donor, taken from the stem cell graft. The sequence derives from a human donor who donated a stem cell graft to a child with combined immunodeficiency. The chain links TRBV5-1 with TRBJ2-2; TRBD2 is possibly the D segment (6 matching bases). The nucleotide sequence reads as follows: TGCGCCAGCAGCTTCGGGGGAGCTCCCGGGGAGCTGTTTTTT. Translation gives CASSFGGAPGELFF.